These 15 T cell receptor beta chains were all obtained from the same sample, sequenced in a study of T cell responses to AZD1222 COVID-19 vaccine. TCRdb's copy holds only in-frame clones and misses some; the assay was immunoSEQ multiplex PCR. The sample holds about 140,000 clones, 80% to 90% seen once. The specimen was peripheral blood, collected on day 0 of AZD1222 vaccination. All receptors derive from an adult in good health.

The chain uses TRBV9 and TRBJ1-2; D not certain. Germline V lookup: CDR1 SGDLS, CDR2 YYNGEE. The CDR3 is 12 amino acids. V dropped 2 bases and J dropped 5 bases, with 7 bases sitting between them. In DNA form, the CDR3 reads TGTGCCAGCAGCGTTAACCCGTATGGCTACACCTTC. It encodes CASSVNPYGYTF.

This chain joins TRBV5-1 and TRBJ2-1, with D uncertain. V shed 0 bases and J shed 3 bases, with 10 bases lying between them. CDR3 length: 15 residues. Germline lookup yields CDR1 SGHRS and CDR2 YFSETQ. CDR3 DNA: TGCGCCAGCAGCTTGGATTGGCGGAGCTACAATGAGCAGTTCTTC. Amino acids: CASSLDWRSYNEQFF.

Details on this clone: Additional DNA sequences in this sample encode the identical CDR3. The DNA of the CDR3 is TGTGCCAGTAGTATAGATCGATTCTCTGGAAACACCATATATTTT. It specifies CASSIDRFSGNTIYF. The chain has TRBV19 and TRBJ1-3; D is undetermined. Germline lookup yields CDR1 LNHDA and CDR2 SQIVND (reference sequence). CDR3 length: 15 amino acids. Deletions cut 0 bases from V and 0 bases from J, with 6 bases between.

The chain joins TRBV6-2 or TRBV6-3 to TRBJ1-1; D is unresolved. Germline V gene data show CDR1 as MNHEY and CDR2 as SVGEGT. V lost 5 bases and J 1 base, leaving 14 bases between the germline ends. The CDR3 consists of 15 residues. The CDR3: CASSPRRSRNTEAFF. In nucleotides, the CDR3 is TGTGCCAGCAGTCCACGACGGAGCAGGAACACTGAAGCTTTCTTT.

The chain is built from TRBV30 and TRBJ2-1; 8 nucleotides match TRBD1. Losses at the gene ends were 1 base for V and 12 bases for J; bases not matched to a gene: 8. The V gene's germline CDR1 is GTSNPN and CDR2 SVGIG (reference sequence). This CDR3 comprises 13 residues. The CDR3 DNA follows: TGTGCCTGGAGTGACAGGGGGGTAAGGGGGCAGTTCTTC. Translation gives CAWSDRGVRGQFF.

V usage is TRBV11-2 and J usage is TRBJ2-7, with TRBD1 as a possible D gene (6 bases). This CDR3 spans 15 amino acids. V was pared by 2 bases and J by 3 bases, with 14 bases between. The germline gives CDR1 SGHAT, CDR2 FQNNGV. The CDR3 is CASSLNGDIYYEQYF. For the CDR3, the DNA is TGTGCCAGCAGCTTAAACGGGGACATTTACTACGAGCAGTACTTC.

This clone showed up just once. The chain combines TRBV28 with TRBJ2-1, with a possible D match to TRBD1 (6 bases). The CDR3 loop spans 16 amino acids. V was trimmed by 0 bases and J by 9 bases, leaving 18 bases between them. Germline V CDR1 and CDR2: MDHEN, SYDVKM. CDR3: CASSLWGNRARAEQFF. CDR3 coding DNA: TGTGCCAGCAGTTTATGGGGGAACAGGGCAAGGGCTGAGCAGTTCTTC.

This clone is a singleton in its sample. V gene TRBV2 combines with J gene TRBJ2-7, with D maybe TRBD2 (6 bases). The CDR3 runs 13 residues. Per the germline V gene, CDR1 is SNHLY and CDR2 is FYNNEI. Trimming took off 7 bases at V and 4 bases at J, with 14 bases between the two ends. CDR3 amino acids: CASKEGVVYEQYF. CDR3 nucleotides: TGTGCCAGCAAGGAGGGCGTAGTATACGAGCAGTACTTC.

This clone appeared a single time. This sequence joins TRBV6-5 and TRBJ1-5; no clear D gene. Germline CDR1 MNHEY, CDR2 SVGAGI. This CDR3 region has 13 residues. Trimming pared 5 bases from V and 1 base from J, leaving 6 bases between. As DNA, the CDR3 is TGTGCCAGCAGTACGGGGAGCAATCAGCCCCAGCATTTT. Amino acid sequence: CASSTGSNQPQHF.

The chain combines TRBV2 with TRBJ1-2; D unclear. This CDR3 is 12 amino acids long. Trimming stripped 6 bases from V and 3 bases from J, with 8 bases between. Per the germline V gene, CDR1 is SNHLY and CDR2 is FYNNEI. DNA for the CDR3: TGTGCCAGCAGCGTCGAGCACTATGGCTACACCTTC. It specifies CASSVEHYGYTF. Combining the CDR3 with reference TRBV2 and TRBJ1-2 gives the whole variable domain EPEVTQTPSHQVTQMGQEVILRCVPISNHLYFYWYRQILGQKVEFLVSFYNNEISEKSEIFDDQFSVERPDGSNFTLKIRSTKLEDSAMYFCASSVEHYGYTFGSGTRLTVV.

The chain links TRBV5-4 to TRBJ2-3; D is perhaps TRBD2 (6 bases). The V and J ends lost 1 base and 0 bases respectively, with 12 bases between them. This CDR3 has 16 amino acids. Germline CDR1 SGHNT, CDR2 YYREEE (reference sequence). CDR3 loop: CASSLLTGTSTDTQYF. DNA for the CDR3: TGTGCCAGCAGCTTGCTCACCGGGACTAGCACAGATACGCAGTATTTT.

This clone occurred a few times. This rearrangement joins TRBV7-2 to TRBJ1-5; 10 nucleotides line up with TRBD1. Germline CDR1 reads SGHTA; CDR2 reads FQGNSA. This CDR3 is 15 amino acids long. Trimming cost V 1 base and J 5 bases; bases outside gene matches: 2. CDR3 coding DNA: TGTGCCAGCAGCTTAGAAGGGACAGGGGATCAGCCCCAGCATTTT. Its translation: CASSLEGTGDQPQHF.

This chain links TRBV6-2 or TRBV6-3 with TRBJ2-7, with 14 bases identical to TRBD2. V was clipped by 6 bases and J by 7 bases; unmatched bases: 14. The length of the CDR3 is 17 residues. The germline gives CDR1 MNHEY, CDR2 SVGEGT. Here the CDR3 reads CASSPHPGLAGVGEQYF. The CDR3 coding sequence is TGTGCCAGCAGCCCCCATCCGGGACTAGCGGGAGTCGGGGAGCAGTACTTC.

The CDR3 DNA follows: TGCAGTGCTAGTATTGCACGCCATTCTAACTATGGCTACACCTTC. This codes for CSASIARHSNYGYTF. The rearrangement uses TRBV20-1 and TRBJ1-2; D remains ambiguous. Looked up from germline, CDR1 is DFQATT and CDR2 is SNEGSKA (reference sequence). The ends were cut back, 3 bases at V and 0 bases at J, with 14 bases in the middle. The CDR3 is 15 amino acids.

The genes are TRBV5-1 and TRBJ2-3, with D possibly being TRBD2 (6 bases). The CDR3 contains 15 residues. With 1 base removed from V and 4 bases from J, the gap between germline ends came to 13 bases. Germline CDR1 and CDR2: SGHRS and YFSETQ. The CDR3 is CASSLRGVEADTQYF. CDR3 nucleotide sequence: TGCGCCAGCAGCTTGCGCGGGGTGGAGGCAGATACGCAGTATTTT.